The rows below give T cell receptor beta chains drawn from one sample of a study of T cell changes during pregnancy in multiple sclerosis. Assay: immunoSEQ multiplex PCR; the TCRdb copy retains only in-frame clones and omits some. The sample yields tens of thousands of clones, just under 95% seen once. Specimen: peripheral blood, collected in the third trimester of pregnancy. The receptors here all came from a female donor with multiple sclerosis, enrolled in a pregnancy study. Each CDR3 is given with its conserved first and last residue. A D gene is named only where the DNA matches it firmly. Clone sizes are given selectively: once, few, many, or a class where the clone is expanded.

CDR3 protein: CASSWAGGGASYNEQFF
CDR3 DNA: TGTGCCAGCAGCTGGGCCGGGGGGGGAGCCTCCTACAATGAGCAGTTCTTC
J gene: TRBJ2-1
V gene: TRBV7-2
clone size: -
D gene: TRBD2

CDR3 protein: CASSLSFGGDWETQYF
CDR3 DNA: TGTGCCAGCAGTTTATCGTTCGGCGGCGACTGGGAGACCCAGTACTTC
J gene: TRBJ2-5
V gene: TRBV27
clone size: -
D gene: -

CDR3 protein: CASSLAAREETQYF
CDR3 DNA: TGTGCCAGCAGCTTGGCTGCCAGGGAAGAGACCCAGTACTTC
J gene: TRBJ2-5
V gene: TRBV5-6
clone size: -
D gene: -

CDR3 protein: CASSFEGLAGSQETQYF
CDR3 DNA: TGTGCCAGCAGCTTTGAGGGGCTAGCGGGATCCCAAGAGACCCAGTACTTC
J gene: TRBJ2-5
V gene: TRBV5-6
clone size: -
D gene: TRBD2

CDR3 protein: CASSDAVAGVGETQYF
CDR3 DNA: TGTGCCAGCAGTGATGCGGTAGCGGGAGTTGGTGAGACCCAGTACTTC
J gene: TRBJ2-5
V gene: TRBV6-1
clone size: -
D gene: TRBD2

CDR3 protein: CASSDLDKQFF
CDR3 DNA: TGCGCCAGCAGCGACTTGGACAAGCAGTTCTTC
J gene: TRBJ2-1
V gene: TRBV5-1
clone size: once
D gene: -

CDR3 protein: CASSQGQTGGGYTF
CDR3 DNA: TGTGCCAGCAGCCAGGGACAGACCGGTGGTGGCTACACCTTC
J gene: TRBJ1-2
V gene: TRBV14
clone size: -
D gene: TRBD1

CDR3 protein: CASSGDSPNYGYTF
CDR3 DNA: TGTGCCAGCAGTGGGGACAGCCCTAACTATGGCTACACCTTC
J gene: TRBJ1-2
V gene: TRBV2
clone size: -
D gene: TRBD1

CDR3 protein: CASSEDRGRNEQFF
CDR3 DNA: TGTGCCAGCAGCGAAGACAGGGGACGCAATGAGCAGTTCTTC
J gene: TRBJ2-1
V gene: TRBV9
clone size: -
D gene: TRBD1

CDR3 protein: CASSEMRTGDEQFF
CDR3 DNA: TGTGCCAGCAGTGAAATGCGGACAGGGGATGAGCAGTTCTTC
J gene: TRBJ2-1
V gene: TRBV6-1
clone size: -
D gene: TRBD1

CDR3 protein: CASSRQGPSLNTEAFF
CDR3 DNA: TGTGCCAGCAGTCGACAGGGGCCTTCCTTGAACACTGAAGCTTTCTTT
J gene: TRBJ1-1
V gene: TRBV14
clone size: -
D gene: TRBD1

CDR3 protein: CASSLQGAKNIQYF
CDR3 DNA: TGTGCCAGCAGCCTACAGGGAGCCAAAAACATTCAGTACTTC
J gene: TRBJ2-4
V gene: TRBV5-6
clone size: -
D gene: -

CDR3 protein: CASSLGGRANNQPQHF
CDR3 DNA: TGTGCCAGCAGCTTAGGTGGGCGAGCAAACAATCAGCCCCAGCATTTT
J gene: TRBJ1-5
V gene: TRBV7-6
clone size: -
D gene: -

CDR3 protein: CASSPGKWTGTNTEAFF
CDR3 DNA: TGTGCCAGCTCACCGGGAAAATGGACAGGGACCAACACTGAAGCTTTCTTT
J gene: TRBJ1-1
V gene: TRBV18
clone size: -
D gene: TRBD1

CDR3 protein: CASSLVGSRGANVLTF
CDR3 DNA: TGCGCCAGCAGCTTGGTGGGCAGTCGTGGGGCCAACGTCCTGACTTTC
J gene: TRBJ2-6
V gene: TRBV5-1
clone size: -
D gene: -

CDR3 protein: CASSYVTLNTGELFF
CDR3 DNA: TGTGCCAGCAGTTACGTGACACTGAACACCGGGGAGCTGTTTTTT
J gene: TRBJ2-2
V gene: TRBV6-5
clone size: -
D gene: -

CDR3 protein: CAREGTEENTEAFF
CDR3 DNA: TGTGCCAGAGAGGGGACAGAAGAGAACACTGAAGCTTTCTTT
J gene: TRBJ1-1
V gene: TRBV19
clone size: -
D gene: TRBD1

CDR3 protein: CASSLYQGISYEQYF
CDR3 DNA: TGTGCCAGCAGCTTGTACCAGGGGATTTCCTACGAGCAGTACTTC
J gene: TRBJ2-7
V gene: TRBV5-8
clone size: -
D gene: -

CDR3 protein: CASAGGPDGGEQYF
CDR3 DNA: TGCGCCAGCGCCGGAGGGCCAGACGGGGGGGAGCAGTACTTC
J gene: TRBJ2-7
V gene: TRBV5-1
clone size: -
D gene: TRBD2

CDR3 protein: CAWSVGTIRRGNEQFF
CDR3 DNA: TGTGCCTGGAGTGTTGGGACTATCCGTAGGGGCAATGAGCAGTTCTTC
J gene: TRBJ2-1
V gene: TRBV30
clone size: -
D gene: TRBD2

CDR3 protein: CASSLQGIEGYTF
CDR3 DNA: TGTGCCAGCAGCTTACAGGGGATAGAGGGCTACACCTTC
J gene: TRBJ1-2
V gene: TRBV7-2
clone size: -
D gene: -

CDR3 protein: CASSQRQDYEQYF
CDR3 DNA: TGTGCCAGCAGCCAGAGACAGGACTACGAGCAGTACTTC
J gene: TRBJ2-7
V gene: TRBV7-9
clone size: -
D gene: -

CDR3 protein: CAISEKVTGGTRGYTF
CDR3 DNA: TGTGCCATCAGTGAGAAAGTGACAGGGGGAACCCGCGGCTACACCTTC
J gene: TRBJ1-2
V gene: TRBV10-3
clone size: -
D gene: TRBD1

CDR3 protein: CAWTPGTGVTEAFF
CDR3 DNA: TGTGCCTGGACCCCCGGGACAGGGGTTACTGAAGCTTTCTTT
J gene: TRBJ1-1
V gene: TRBV30
clone size: -
D gene: TRBD1

CDR3 protein: CASSRQADTEAFF
CDR3 DNA: TGTGCCAGCAGCCGCCAGGCTGACACTGAAGCTTTCTTT
J gene: TRBJ1-1
V gene: TRBV11-1
clone size: once
D gene: -

CDR3 protein: CAWSEHTNYGYTF
CDR3 DNA: TGTGCCTGGAGTGAACATACTAACTATGGCTACACCTTC
J gene: TRBJ1-2
V gene: TRBV30
clone size: -
D gene: -

CDR3 protein: CASSNRDRVRRAEAFF
CDR3 DNA: TGTGCCAGCAGCAACAGGGACAGGGTCCGGAGGGCTGAAGCTTTCTTT
J gene: TRBJ1-1
V gene: TRBV5-6
clone size: -
D gene: TRBD1

CDR3 protein: CASSIQGNEQFF
CDR3 DNA: TGTGCCAGTAGTATCCAGGGGAATGAGCAGTTCTTC
J gene: TRBJ2-1
V gene: TRBV19
clone size: -
D gene: -

CDR3 protein: CASTLASTDTQYF
CDR3 DNA: TGTGCCAGCACCCTAGCGAGCACAGATACGCAGTATTTT
J gene: TRBJ2-3
V gene: TRBV11-2
clone size: -
D gene: -

CDR3 protein: CASSPLQGENQPQHF
CDR3 DNA: TGTGCCAGCAGCCCCCTACAGGGGGAGAATCAGCCCCAGCATTTT
J gene: TRBJ1-5
V gene: TRBV7-6
clone size: -
D gene: TRBD1